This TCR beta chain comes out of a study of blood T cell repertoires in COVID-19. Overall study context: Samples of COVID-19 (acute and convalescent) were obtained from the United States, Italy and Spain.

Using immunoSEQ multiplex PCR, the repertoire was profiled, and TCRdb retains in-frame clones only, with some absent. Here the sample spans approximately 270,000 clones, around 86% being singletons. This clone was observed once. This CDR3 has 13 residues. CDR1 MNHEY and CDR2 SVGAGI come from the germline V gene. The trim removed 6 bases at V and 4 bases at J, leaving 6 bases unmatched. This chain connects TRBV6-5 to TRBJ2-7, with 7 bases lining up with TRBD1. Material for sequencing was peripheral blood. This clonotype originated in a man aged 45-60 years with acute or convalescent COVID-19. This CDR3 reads CASRGATGYEQYF. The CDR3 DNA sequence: TGTGCCAGCAGGGGGGCGACAGGGTACGAGCAGTACTTC.